This record concerns one T cell receptor (beta chain) sequence. Its antigen is unknown. The data derive from a study of beta chain features in type 1 diabetes. Study outcomes and limitations: When Type 1 diabetes patients were examined, their TCRB CDR3s proved moderately but significantly shorter in all four CD4+ subsets.

Sequenced material consisted of expressed TCRB transcripts (all of the isolated RNA was reverse transcribed). Measured with immunoSEQ multiplex PCR; TCRdb has only the in-frame clones, and not every one. The table records 330,000 or so clones, around 20% of them present only once. The specimen sequenced was naive CD4+ T cells from blood. This receptor was taken from a woman under 30 in good health.

The CDR3 nucleotides read TGTGCCAGCAGCTCGACAGTGAACACTGAAGCTTTCTTT. It is translated as CASSSTVNTEAFF. This sequence joins TRBV9 and TRBJ1-1; perhaps TRBD1 as D (5 bases). The CDR3 sequence is 13 residues long. The germline V gene encodes CDR1 SGDLS and CDR2 YYNGEE. The V end lost 4 bases, the J end lost 0 bases, and 7 bases lay between the germline ends.